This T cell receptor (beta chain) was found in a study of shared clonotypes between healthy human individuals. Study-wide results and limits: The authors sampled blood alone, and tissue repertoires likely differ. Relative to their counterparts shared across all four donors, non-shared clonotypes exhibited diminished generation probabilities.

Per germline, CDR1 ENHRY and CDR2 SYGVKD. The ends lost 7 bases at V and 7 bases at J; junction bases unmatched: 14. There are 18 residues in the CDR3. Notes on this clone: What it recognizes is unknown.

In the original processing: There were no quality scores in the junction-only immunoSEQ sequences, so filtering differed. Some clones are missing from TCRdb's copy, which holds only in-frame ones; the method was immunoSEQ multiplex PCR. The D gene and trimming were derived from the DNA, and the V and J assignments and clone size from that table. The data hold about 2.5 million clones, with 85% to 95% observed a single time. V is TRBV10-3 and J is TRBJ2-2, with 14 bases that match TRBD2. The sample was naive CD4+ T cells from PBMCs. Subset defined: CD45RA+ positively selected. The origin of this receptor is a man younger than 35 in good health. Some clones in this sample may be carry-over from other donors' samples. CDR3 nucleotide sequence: TGTGCCATCACCGCGACTAGCGGGAGGGGGGGGACGGTCGGGGAGCTGTTTTTT. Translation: CAITATSGRGGTVGELFF.